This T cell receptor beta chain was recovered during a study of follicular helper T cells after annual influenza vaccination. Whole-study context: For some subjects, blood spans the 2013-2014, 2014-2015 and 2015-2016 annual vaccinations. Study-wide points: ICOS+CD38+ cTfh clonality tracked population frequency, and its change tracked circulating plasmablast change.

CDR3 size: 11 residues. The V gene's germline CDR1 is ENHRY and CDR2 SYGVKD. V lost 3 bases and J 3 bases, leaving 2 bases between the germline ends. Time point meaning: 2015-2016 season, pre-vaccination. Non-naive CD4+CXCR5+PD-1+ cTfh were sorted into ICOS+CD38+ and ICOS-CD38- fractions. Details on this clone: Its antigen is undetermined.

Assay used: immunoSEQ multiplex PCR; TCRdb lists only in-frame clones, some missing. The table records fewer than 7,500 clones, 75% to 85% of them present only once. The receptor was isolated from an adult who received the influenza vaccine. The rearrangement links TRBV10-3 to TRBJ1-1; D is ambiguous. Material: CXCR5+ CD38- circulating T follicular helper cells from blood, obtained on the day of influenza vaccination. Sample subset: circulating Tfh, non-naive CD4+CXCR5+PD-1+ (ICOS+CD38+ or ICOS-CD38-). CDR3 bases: TGTGCCATCAGTGAAGACACTGAAGCTTTCTTT. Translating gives CAISEDTEAFF.